A selection of T cell receptor beta chains follows, all from one sample in a study of T cell responses to AZD1222 COVID-19 vaccine. The method was immunoSEQ multiplex PCR; TCRdb's version includes in-frame clones alone and lacks a portion of them. This sample has fewer than 250,000 clones, with around 92% found just once. The specimen comprised peripheral blood, sampled on day 0 of AZD1222 vaccination. The receptor source for this set is an adult in good health. Both conserved end residues are part of each CDR3. D genes are given only for firm matches. Some rows mark clone size as missing; the rest say once, few, many or name a class of expanded clone.

abundance	d_gene	j_gene	v_gene	CDR3nt	CDR3aa
few	TRBD1	TRBJ1-2	TRBV20-1	TGCAGTGGACAGGGGGACTATGGCTACACCTTC	CSGQGDYGYTF
-	TRBD2	TRBJ2-5	TRBV3-1/TRBV3-2	TGTGCCAGCAGCCGCTGGCCCTCGGCGGCTAGCGGGGGGGCTGCAGAGACCCAGTACTTC	CASSRWPSAASGGAAETQYF
-	TRBD2	TRBJ2-1	TRBV6-6	TGTGCCAGCAGTTACCCCATTAGCGGGGGGGTAGGTGAGCAGTTCTTC	CASSYPISGGVGEQFF
-	-	TRBJ1-1	TRBV6-2/TRBV6-3	TGTGCCAGCAGCATGGACAGTGAAGCTTTCTTT	CASSMDSEAFF
-	-	TRBJ2-1	TRBV6-5	TGTGCCAGCAGGACCCCTTGGAGCTACAATGAGCAGTTCTTC	CASRTPWSYNEQFF
-	-	TRBJ1-4	TRBV7-2	TGTGCCAGCAGCTCCCCGGGCCGGGGGCTTGAAAAACTGTTTTTT	CASSSPGRGLEKLFF
-	TRBD1	TRBJ1-1	TRBV30	TGTGCCTGGAGTGTACCCAAGACAGGGGGCCGTGAAGCTTTCTTT	CAWSVPKTGGREAFF
-	-	TRBJ1-5	TRBV7-8	TGTGCCAGCAGCTCCCAGGGATTCAATCAGCCCCAGCATTTT	CASSSQGFNQPQHF
-	-	TRBJ1-1	TRBV4-2	TGTGCCAGCAGCCAAGGAGAAACAGGGGAAGCTTTCTTT	CASSQGETGEAFF
-	TRBD1	TRBJ2-3	TRBV28	TGTGCCAGCACCCAGCGGTTTGGGGCAGGGGGTTCCACAGATACGCAGTATTTT	CASTQRFGAGGSTDTQYF
-	TRBD1	TRBJ1-1	TRBV7-9	TGTGCCAGCAGCCGGGGACAGGAGAACACTGAAGCTTTCTTT	CASSRGQENTEAFF
-	-	TRBJ1-2	TRBV5-6	TGTGCCAGCAGCTTGGGGACTGTGTCTGGCTACACCTTC	CASSLGTVSGYTF
-	-	TRBJ1-1	TRBV19	TGTGCCAGTCTTGTTGGGGGGATGAACACTGAAGCTTTCTTT	CASLVGGMNTEAFF
-	-	TRBJ2-7	TRBV9	TGTGCCAGCAGCGTAGCGGGGGAAAGCTACGAGCAGTACTTC	CASSVAGESYEQYF
-	-	TRBJ1-4	TRBV4-3	TGCGCCAGCAGCCCCGCGGGGGGTGGCGGTGAAAAACTGTTTTTT	CASSPAGGGGEKLFF
-	-	TRBJ2-5	TRBV3-1/TRBV3-2	TGTGCCAGCTTAGGGATTCGCGAGACCCAGTACTTC	CASLGIRETQYF
-	-	TRBJ1-2	TRBV7-9	TGTGCCAGCAGGGCCGAGTGGGATGGCTACACCTTC	CASRAEWDGYTF
-	-	TRBJ1-1	TRBV30	TGTGCCTGGAGTCCCCTCCTGAACACTGAAGCTTTCTTT	CAWSPLLNTEAFF
-	-	TRBJ1-1	TRBV10-3	TGTGCCATCAGTGAAGGGACACCGAACACTGAAGCTTTCTTT	CAISEGTPNTEAFF
few	-	TRBJ1-4	TRBV28	TGTGCCAGCAGTCCCGGGGTCACTAAGGGAAATGAAAAACTGTTTTTT	CASSPGVTKGNEKLFF
-	TRBD1	TRBJ1-4	TRBV11-1	TGTGCCAGCAGTCCAACGGACAGGGCTAATGAAAAACTGTTTTTT	CASSPTDRANEKLFF
-	-	TRBJ1-3	TRBV27	TGTGCCAGCAGTTTGGCCCCGACGGTAGGAAACACCATATATTTT	CASSLAPTVGNTIYF
-	-	TRBJ2-6	TRBV27	TGTGCCAGCAGTCCAAATAAGAAGATCCTGACTTTC	CASSPNKKILTF
-	-	TRBJ1-3	TRBV7-8	TGTGCCAGCAGCTTAGGAAGATCTGGAAACACCATATATTTT	CASSLGRSGNTIYF
-	-	TRBJ1-1	TRBV18	TGTGCCAGCTCACGAGGCGAACAGGCCCTTGGGGCTGAAGCTTTCTTT	CASSRGEQALGAEAFF
-	-	TRBJ1-2	TRBV25-1	TGTGCCAGCGGGAGGGGGAACTATGGCTACACCTTC	CASGRGNYGYTF
-	-	TRBJ2-4	TRBV28	TGTGCCAGCAGTTTCTCTCCGACAGGAGCCAAAAACATTCAGTACTTC	CASSFSPTGAKNIQYF
-	-	TRBJ1-5	TRBV7-2	TGTGCCAGCAGCTTAGGACCGAGCAATCAGCCCCAGCATTTT	CASSLGPSNQPQHF
-	-	TRBJ2-6	TRBV11-2	TGTGCCAGCAGCCCCCAAGACTCTGGGGCCAACGTCCTGACTTTC	CASSPQDSGANVLTF
-	-	TRBJ1-5	TRBV19	TGTGCCAGTAGTATAGGGATGGCCCCTAGTACCCAATCGCCCCAGCATTTT	CASSIGMAPSTQSPQHF
-	-	TRBJ1-5	TRBV4-1	TGCGCCAGCAGCCAAGACTCGGGGTTGGGCAATCAGCCCCAGCATTTT	CASSQDSGLGNQPQHF
-	TRBD1	TRBJ1-3	TRBV7-2	TGTGCCAGCAGCTTAGTCGAACAGGGGGCTTCTGGAAACACCATATATTTT	CASSLVEQGASGNTIYF
-	-	TRBJ2-7	TRBV15	TGTGCCACCAGCAGAGATCAAGGGATGGAGTACTTC	CATSRDQGMEYF
once	-	TRBJ1-1	TRBV30	TGTGCCTGGGAAAGTAGGGGGGGCAGGGTGAACACTGAAGCTTTCTTT	CAWESRGGRVNTEAFF
-	-	TRBJ2-5	TRBV7-6	TGTGCCAGCAGCTTAGAGGCGACGGGATACCAAGAGACCCAGTACTTC	CASSLEATGYQETQYF
once	-	TRBJ1-2	TRBV6-5	TGTGCCAGCAGTTTACTCTCCGCCTTAGGTGGCTATGGCTACACCTTC	CASSLLSALGGYGYTF
few	TRBD2	TRBJ2-3	TRBV7-2	TGTGCCAGCAGCGCCTCGACTAGCGGGGTAAGCACAGATACGCAGTATTTT	CASSASTSGVSTDTQYF
-	-	TRBJ1-3	TRBV2	TGTGCCAGCATGGGGGGAGCTGGAAACACCATATATTTT	CASMGGAGNTIYF
-	-	TRBJ2-7	TRBV9	TGTGCCAGCAGCGCGTTTCACACGAGCTCCTACGAGCAGTACTTC	CASSAFHTSSYEQYF
-	-	TRBJ2-6	TRBV2	TGTGCCAGCAGGGTAACTAAGGCTGGGGCCAACGTCCTGACTTTC	CASRVTKAGANVLTF
-	-	TRBJ2-7	TRBV5-1	TGCGCCAGCCGTGGGCCTCCGAGGACTCCGGGCTCCTACGAGCAGTACTTC	CASRGPPRTPGSYEQYF
-	-	TRBJ1-5	TRBV2	TGTGCCAGCCTCGGACGGGGAAATCAGCCCCAGCATTTT	CASLGRGNQPQHF